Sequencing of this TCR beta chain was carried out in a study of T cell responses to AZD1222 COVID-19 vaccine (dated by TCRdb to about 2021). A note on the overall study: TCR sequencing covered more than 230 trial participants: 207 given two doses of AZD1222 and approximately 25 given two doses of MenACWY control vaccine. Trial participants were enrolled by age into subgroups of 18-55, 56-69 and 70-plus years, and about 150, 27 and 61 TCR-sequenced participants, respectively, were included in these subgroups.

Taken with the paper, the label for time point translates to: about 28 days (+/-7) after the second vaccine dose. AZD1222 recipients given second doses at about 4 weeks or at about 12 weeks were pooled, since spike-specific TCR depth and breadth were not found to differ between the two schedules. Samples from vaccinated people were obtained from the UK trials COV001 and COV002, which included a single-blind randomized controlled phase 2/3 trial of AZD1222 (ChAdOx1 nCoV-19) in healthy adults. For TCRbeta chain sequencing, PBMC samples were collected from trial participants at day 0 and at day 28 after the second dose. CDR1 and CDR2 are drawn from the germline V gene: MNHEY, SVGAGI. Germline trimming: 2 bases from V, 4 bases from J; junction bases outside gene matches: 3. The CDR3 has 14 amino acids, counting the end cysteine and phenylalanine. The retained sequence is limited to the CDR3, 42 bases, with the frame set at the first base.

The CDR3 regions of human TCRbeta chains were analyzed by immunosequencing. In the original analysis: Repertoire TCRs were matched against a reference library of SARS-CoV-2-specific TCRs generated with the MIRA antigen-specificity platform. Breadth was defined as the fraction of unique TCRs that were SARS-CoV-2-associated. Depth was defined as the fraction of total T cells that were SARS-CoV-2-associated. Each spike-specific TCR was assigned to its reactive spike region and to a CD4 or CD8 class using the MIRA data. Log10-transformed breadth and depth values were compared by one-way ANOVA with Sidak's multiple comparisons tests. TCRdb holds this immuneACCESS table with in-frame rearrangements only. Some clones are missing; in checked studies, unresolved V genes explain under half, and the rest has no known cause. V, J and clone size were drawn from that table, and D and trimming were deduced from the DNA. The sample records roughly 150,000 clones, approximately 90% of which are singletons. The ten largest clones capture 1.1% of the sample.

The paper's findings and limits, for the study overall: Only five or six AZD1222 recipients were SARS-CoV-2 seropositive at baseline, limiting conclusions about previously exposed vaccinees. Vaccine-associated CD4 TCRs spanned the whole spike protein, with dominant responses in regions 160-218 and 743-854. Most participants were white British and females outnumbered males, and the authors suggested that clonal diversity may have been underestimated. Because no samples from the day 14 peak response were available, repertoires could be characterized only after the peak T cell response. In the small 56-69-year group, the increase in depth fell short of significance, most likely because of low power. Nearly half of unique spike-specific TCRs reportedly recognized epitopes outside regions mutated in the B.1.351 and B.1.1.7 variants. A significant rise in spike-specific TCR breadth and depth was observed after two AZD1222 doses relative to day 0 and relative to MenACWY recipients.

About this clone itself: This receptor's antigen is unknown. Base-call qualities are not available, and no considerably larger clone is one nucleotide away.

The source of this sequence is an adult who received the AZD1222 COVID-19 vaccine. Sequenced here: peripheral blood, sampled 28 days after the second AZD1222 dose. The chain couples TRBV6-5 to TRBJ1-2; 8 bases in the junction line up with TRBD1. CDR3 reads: CASSYRTGLYGYTF. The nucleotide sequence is TGTGCCAGCAGTTACCGGACAGGGCTCTATGGCTACACCTTC.